The sequence of this TCR beta chain was determined in a study of blood T cell repertoires in COVID-19. At the level of the study: The United States, Italy and Spain provided the acute and convalescent COVID-19 samples. PBMCs, B-cell-depleted T cells, or T cells were the source of the cDNA or gDNA that made up the material.

Per the study methods: Amplification of reference gene primers was used by the study to estimate nucleated cell counts. The assay was immunoSEQ multiplex PCR, and TCRdb's table has in-frame clones only and misses some. For V, J and clone size, that table is used; D and trimming come from the DNA. Among approximately 62,000 clones listed, over 60% were seen once. V lost 1 base and J lost 0; bases outside the gene matches: 4. Germline values: CDR1 LNHDA, CDR2 SQIVND (reference sequence). The CDR3 spans 17 residues. This receptor was identified in a woman aged 50 to 60 with active or convalescent COVID-19. The gene calls are TRBV19 and TRBJ2-1; the match to TRBD2 covers 9 bases. Sequencing was performed on peripheral blood. CDR3 region: CASSIVAAGGSYNEQFF. CDR3 in DNA: TGTGCCAGTAGTATAGTAGCAGCGGGGGGCTCCTACAATGAGCAGTTCTTC.